Sequencing of this T cell receptor (beta chain) was carried out in a study of blood T cell repertoires in COVID-19. Sequencing used immunoSEQ multiplex PCR; TCRdb keeps in-frame clones, though not all of them. The sample lists approximately 150,000 clones, around four fifths occurring once. Trimming pared 5 bases from V and 4 bases from J, leaving 15 bases between. The length of the CDR3 is 15 residues. The V gene's germline CDR1 is SGHNT and CDR2 YENEEA. This clonotype originated in a woman of 80 years or more with COVID-19, enrolled during active disease. The sequenced sample consisted of peripheral blood. The chain couples TRBV11-3 to TRBJ1-3; the D is unclear. The CDR3 spells CASSRTSAAGNTIYF. CDR3 DNA sequence: TGTGCCAGCAGCAGGACTTCTGCGGCGGGAAACACCATATATTTT.